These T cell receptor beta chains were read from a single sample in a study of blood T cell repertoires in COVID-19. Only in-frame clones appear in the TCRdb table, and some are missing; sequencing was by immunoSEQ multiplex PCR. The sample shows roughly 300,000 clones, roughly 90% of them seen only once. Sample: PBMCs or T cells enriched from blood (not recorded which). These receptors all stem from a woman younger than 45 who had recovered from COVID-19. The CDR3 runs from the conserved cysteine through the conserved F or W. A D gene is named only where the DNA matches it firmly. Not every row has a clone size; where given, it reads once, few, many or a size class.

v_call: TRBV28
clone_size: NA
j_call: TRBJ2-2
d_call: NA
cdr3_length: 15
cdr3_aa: CASSLLDTNTGELFF
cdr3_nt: TGTGCCAGCAGTTTACTTGACACAAACACCGGGGAGCTGTTTTTT

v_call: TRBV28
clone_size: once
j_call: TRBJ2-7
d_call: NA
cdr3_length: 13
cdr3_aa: CASSLLGVYEQYF
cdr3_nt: TGTGCCAGCAGCCTCTTGGGAGTATACGAGCAGTACTTC

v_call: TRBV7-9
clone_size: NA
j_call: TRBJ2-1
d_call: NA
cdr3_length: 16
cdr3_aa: CASSLEPGSSYNEQFF
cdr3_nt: TGTGCCAGCAGCTTAGAGCCCGGGAGCTCCTACAATGAGCAGTTCTTC

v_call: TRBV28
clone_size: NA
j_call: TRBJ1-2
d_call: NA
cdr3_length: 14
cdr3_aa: CASSQPAGRYGYTF
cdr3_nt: TGTGCCAGCAGTCAACCCGCAGGGAGGTATGGCTACACCTTC

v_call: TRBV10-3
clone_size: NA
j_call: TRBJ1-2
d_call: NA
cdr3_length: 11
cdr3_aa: CAISDSYGYTF
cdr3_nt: TGTGCCATCAGTGATAGCTATGGCTACACCTTC

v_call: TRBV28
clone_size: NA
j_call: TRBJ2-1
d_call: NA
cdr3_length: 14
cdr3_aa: CASSSGGSNHEQFF
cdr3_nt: TGTGCCAGCAGTTCGGGGGGCTCGAACCATGAGCAGTTCTTC

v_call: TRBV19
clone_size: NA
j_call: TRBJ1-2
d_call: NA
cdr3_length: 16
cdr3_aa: CASSIGTGIIAGGYTF
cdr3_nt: TGTGCCAGTAGTATAGGGACTGGAATTATAGCAGGCGGCTACACCTTC

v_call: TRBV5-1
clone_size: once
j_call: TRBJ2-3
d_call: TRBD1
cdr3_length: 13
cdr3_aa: CASSEGAWDTQYF
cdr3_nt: TGCGCCAGCAGTGAGGGGGCATGGGATACGCAGTATTTT

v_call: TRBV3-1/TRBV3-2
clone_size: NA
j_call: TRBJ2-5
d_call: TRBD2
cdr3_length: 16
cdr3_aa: CASSQCSGTSLETQYF
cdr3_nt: TGTGCCAGCAGCCAATGTTCCGGGACTAGCTTAGAGACCCAGTACTTC

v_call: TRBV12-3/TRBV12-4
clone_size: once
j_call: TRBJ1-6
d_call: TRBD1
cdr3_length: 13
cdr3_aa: CASSSAGGSPLHF
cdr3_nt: TGTGCCAGCAGCTCGGCAGGGGGTTCACCCCTCCACTTT

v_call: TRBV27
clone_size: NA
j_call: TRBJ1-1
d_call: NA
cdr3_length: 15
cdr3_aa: CASSFRGRGNTEAFF
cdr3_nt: TGTGCCAGCAGTTTTAGGGGCCGAGGGAACACTGAAGCTTTCTTT

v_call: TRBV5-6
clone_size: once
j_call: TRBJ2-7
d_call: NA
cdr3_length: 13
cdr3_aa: CASSLASGYEQYF
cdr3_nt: TGTGCCAGCAGCTTGGCCAGCGGCTACGAGCAGTACTTC

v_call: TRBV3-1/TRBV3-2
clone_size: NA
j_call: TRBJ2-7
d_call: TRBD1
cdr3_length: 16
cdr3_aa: CASSHEGGDRVFEQYF
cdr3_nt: TGTGCCAGCAGCCACGAAGGTGGGGACAGGGTTTTCGAGCAGTACTTC

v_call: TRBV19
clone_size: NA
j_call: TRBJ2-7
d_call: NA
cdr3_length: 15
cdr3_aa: CASSKKRTENYEQYF
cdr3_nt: TGTGCCAGTAGTAAAAAAAGGACTGAGAACTACGAGCAGTACTTC

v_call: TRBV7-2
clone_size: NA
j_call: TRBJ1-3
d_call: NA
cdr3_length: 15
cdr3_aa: CASSSGGGSGNTIYF
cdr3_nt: TGTGCCAGCAGCTCCGGGGGGGGCTCTGGAAACACCATATATTTT

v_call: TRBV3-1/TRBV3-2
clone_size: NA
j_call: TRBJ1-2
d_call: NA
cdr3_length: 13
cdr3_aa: CASSQAVSYGYTF
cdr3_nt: TGTGCCAGCAGCCAAGCTGTCAGTTATGGCTACACCTTC

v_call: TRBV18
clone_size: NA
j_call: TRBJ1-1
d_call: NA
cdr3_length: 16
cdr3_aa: CASSPRITGENTEAFF
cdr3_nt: TGTGCCAGCTCACCAAGAATTACAGGTGAAAACACTGAAGCTTTCTTT

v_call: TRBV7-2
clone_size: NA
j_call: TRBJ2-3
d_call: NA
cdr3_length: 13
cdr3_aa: CASSLPGTDTQYF
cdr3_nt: TGTGCCAGCAGCTTACCCGGCACAGATACGCAGTATTTT

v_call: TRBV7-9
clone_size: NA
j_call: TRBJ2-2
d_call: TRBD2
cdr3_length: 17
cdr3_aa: CASRDPWGLANTGELFF
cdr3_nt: TGTGCCAGCAGGGATCCGTGGGGACTAGCCAACACCGGGGAGCTGTTTTTT

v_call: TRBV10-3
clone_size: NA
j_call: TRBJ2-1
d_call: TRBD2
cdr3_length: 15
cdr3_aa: CAISNPSGGRDEQFF
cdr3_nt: TGTGCCATCAGTAACCCTAGCGGGGGAAGGGATGAGCAGTTCTTC

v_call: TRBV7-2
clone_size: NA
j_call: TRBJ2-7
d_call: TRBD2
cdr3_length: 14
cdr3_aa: CASSLSGGAYEQYF
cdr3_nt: TGTGCCAGCAGCTTATCCGGGGGGGCCTACGAGCAGTACTTC

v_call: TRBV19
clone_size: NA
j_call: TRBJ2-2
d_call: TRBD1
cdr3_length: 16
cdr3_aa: CASRGGQGADTGELFF
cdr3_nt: TGTGCCAGTAGAGGGGGACAGGGGGCTGACACCGGGGAGCTGTTTTTT

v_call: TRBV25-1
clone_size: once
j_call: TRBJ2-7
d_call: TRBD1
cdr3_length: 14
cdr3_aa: CASNRQGLSYEQYF
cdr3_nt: TGTGCCAGCAATAGACAGGGGCTCTCCTACGAGCAGTACTTC

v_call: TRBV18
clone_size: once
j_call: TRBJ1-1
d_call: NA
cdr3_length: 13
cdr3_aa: CASSPLGDTEAFF
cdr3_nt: TGTGCCAGCTCACCACTAGGGGACACTGAAGCTTTCTTT

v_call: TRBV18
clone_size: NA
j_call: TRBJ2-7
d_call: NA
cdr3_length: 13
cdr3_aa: CASSLASVGEQYF
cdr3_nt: TGTGCCAGCTCCCTCGCTAGCGTGGGGGAGCAGTACTTC